These 16 T cell receptor beta chains were all obtained from the same sample, sequenced in a study of blood T cells in healthy people across ages. The authors ran a second PCR of 7 to 11 cycles using a sample-barcoded 5' primer and a J-beta primer mix. TCRdb itself ran the 5' RACE reads through MiXCR, one entry per CDR3 protein. The repertoire has nearly 800,000 distinct CDR3 sequences, roughly 25% of them found once; the top ten carry around 3.6%. A further study also used this sample, focusing on T cells of mothers and their children.

Sequencing input: blood. The receptors derive from a boy between 10 and 17 years old in good health.

This CDR3 is CASSQGDRVYF. For the CDR3, the DNA is TGTGCCAGCAGCCAAGGGGACAGGGTGTACTTC. The chain employs TRBV7-2 and TRBJ2-7, with 9 bases fitting TRBD1. The germline gives CDR1 SGHTA, CDR2 FQGNSA. This CDR3 has 11 residues. V was pared by 5 bases and J by 12 bases, with 5 bases of the junction left unmatched.

This chain joins TRBV5-4 and TRBJ2-7; TRBD1 agrees at 9 bases. V lost 4 bases, J lost 5 bases, and 10 bases stayed unmatched. This CDR3 has 15 residues. CDR1 and CDR2 (germline): SGHNT, YYREEE (reference sequence). The CDR3 DNA is TGTGCCAGCAGCCCCGGAGGAAGGGACAGGGACGAGCAGTACTTC. Translation gives CASSPGGRDRDEQYF.

This clonotype was detected a few times. J is TRBJ1-5 and V is TRBV12-3 or TRBV12-4; 9 nucleotides agree with TRBD1. The CDR3 has 16 amino acids. The V gene end was trimmed by 5 bases and the J gene end by 4 bases; junction bases not matched to a gene: 9. The DNA of the CDR3 is TGTGCCAGCAGTCTCAACCGGGACAGGGCTAATCAGCCCCAGCATTTT. It codes for CASSLNRDRANQPQHF.

This chain connects TRBV29-1 to TRBJ2-5, with D possibly TRBD1 on 6 matching bases. The V and J ends lost 6 bases and 3 bases respectively, with 14 bases between them. In germline, CDR1 is SQVTM, CDR2 ANQGSEA. The CDR3 is 13 residues long. CDR3 bases: TGCAGCGTCCGGGACACAGTGAAAGAGACCCAGTACTTC. Translated, it gives CSVRDTVKETQYF.

The rearrangement joins TRBV7-9 to TRBJ2-5, with D perhaps TRBD1 (7 bases). The length of the CDR3 is 17 residues. The V gene lost 5 bases and the J gene lost 5 bases, with 24 bases spanning the gap. Germline V gene lookup returns CDR1 SEHNR and CDR2 FQNEAQ (reference sequence). The CDR3 sequence: CASSGGWGRGTDETQYF. The CDR3 DNA reads TGTGCCAGCAGCGGAGGGTGGGGTAGGGGGACAGACGAGACCCAGTACTTC.

This clonotype has more than one count but fewer than ten. The gene calls are TRBV5-1 and TRBJ1-4; the D is unclear. The length of the CDR3 is 14 residues. Looked up from germline, CDR1 is SGHRS and CDR2 is YFSETQ. V lost 0 bases and J 8 bases, leaving 11 bases between the germline ends. This CDR3 reads CASSLEALGEKLFF. The CDR3 region has the DNA TGCGCCAGCAGCTTGGAGGCGTTAGGGGAAAAACTGTTTTTT.

The chain is built from TRBV6-5 and TRBJ1-3; tentatively, D is TRBD1 (5 bases). The germline CDR1 and CDR2 sequences are MNHEY and SVGAGI. The CDR3 loop spans 16 amino acids. V was cut by 0 bases and J by 0 bases, with 9 bases left in between. CDR3 protein: CASSYSRGLSGNTIYF. CDR3 bases: TGTGCCAGCAGTTACTCGAGGGGACTCTCTGGAAACACCATATATTTT.

This chain joins TRBV20-1 and TRBJ1-2; 7 bases agree with TRBD1. The CDR3 loop spans 12 amino acids. V lost 6 bases, J lost 5 bases, and 6 bases stayed unmatched. CDR1 DFQATT and CDR2 SNEGSKA come from the germline V gene (reference sequence). In nucleotides, the CDR3 is TGCAGTGCCCTAAAGGGGGCTTATGGCTACACCTTC. Protein product: CSALKGAYGYTF.

The chain joins TRBV29-1 to TRBJ2-6; 10 bases align to TRBD1. CDR1 is SQVTM and CDR2 is ANQGSEA in the germline V gene. The CDR3 contains 15 residues. V shed 4 bases, J shed 2 bases, and the junction held 2 bases outside the gene matches. The CDR3 reads CSVGGTGAGANVLTF. The CDR3 coding sequence is TGCAGCGTTGGAGGGACAGGGGCTGGGGCCAACGTCCTGACTTTC.

This clonotype turned up a few times. The V gene is TRBV24-1, the J gene TRBJ2-2, with TRBD1 identical over 8 bases. This CDR3 comprises 15 residues. V lost 5 bases, J lost 8 bases, and 9 bases stayed unmatched. Germline V CDR1 and CDR2: KGHDR, SFDVKD. The DNA for the CDR3 is TGTGCCACCAGTGGAGCAGGGGGCTTTAGGGGGGAGCTGTTTTTT. Translated, it gives CATSGAGGFRGELFF.

In its sample, this clonotype was seen a few times. The conserved closing phenylalanine or tryptophan is absent in this CDR3, likely reflecting a read error. The J gene is TRBJ1-1, the V gene TRBV29-1; 9 bases line up with TRBD1. The ends lost 5 bases at V and 4 bases at J; junction bases unmatched: 5. Germline CDR1 is SQVTM and CDR2 is ANQGSEA. CDR3 length: 13 amino acids. The CDR3 protein is CSVNRGLGTEAFL. The CDR3 nucleotides read TGCAGCGTTAACAGGGGGCTCGGCACTGAAGCTTTCCTT.

A few counts support this clonotype. The J gene is TRBJ1-1, the V gene TRBV7-3; no definite D call. Germline CDR1 reads SGHTA; CDR2 reads FQGTGA. The CDR3 sequence is 15 residues long. V was cut by 5 bases and J by 1 base, with 14 bases left in between. CDR3 sequence (DNA): TGTGCCAGCAGCCCCGCCGGCGGATCGAACACTGAAGCTTTCTTT. Protein sequence: CASSPAGGSNTEAFF.

With respect to this clonotype: A junction boundary mismatches the germline segment, possibly from a read error. The chain combines TRBV18 with TRBJ2-5; D possibly corresponds to TRBD1 (6 bases). In germline, CDR1 is KGHSH, CDR2 LQKENI. The CDR3 is 15 amino acids. This chain's CDR3 is CASPPPTGIQETQYF. The CDR3 bases are TGTGCCAGCCCACCACCTACAGGGATACAAGAGACCCAGTACTTC.

V and J are TRBV6-2 or TRBV6-3 and TRBJ2-6; D perhaps matches TRBD1 (6 bases). Trimming removed 4 bases at V and 1 base at J, with 14 bases between. The CDR3 is 17 amino acids. Looked up from germline, CDR1 is MNHEY and CDR2 is SVGEGT. CDR3 sequence: CASSFLPGTSGANVLTF. The CDR3 DNA reads TGTGCCAGCAGTTTTCTTCCCGGGACATCTGGGGCCAACGTCCTGACTTTC.

The CDR3 sequence is CASTGTGPSGANVLTF. CDR3 DNA sequence: TGTGCCAGCACGGGGACAGGCCCCTCTGGGGCCAACGTCCTGACTTTC. The chain uses TRBV6-5 and TRBJ2-6; 8 bases agree with TRBD1. CDR3 length: 16 amino acids. The germline V gene has CDR1 MNHEY and CDR2 SVGAGI. Trimming cost V 7 bases and J 0 bases; bases outside gene matches: 5.

The sample holds a few counts of this clonotype. The chain combines TRBV6-5 with TRBJ2-2; D gene unclear. The V and J ends lost 4 bases and 3 bases respectively, with 18 bases between them. The CDR3 length is 17 residues. The germline gives CDR1 MNHEY, CDR2 SVGAGI. CDR3 region: CASSSFLVGYDTGELFF. As DNA, the CDR3 is TGTGCCAGCAGTTCGTTTTTGGTAGGCTATGACACCGGGGAGCTGTTTTTT.